This T cell receptor (beta chain) was identified during a study of tumor-infiltrating lymphocytes in primary liver carcinoma. CDR3 size: 13 residues. Germline-derived CDR1 and CDR2 are MNHEY and SVGEGT. Unsorted bulk tissue, about 19-32 mg of it, served as the source for co-extraction of RNA and DNA. Subjects presented with primary liver carcinoma managed by surgical resection. Samples were taken from five separate regions of every tumor. The investigators made TCR beta cDNA from around 530 ng total RNA, using a constant-region primer. Nested multiplex PCR, run for three rounds with slightly modified ARM-PCR, yielded TCR beta libraries. Researchers ran the first two PCR rounds for approximately 10 cycles each with TRBV1-TRBV30 forward primers and a C-beta reverse primer. TCRdb re-derived calls from the multiplex PCR reads in MiXCR, one entry per CDR3 protein. The table records approximately 190,000 distinct CDR3 sequences, around 85% of them present only once.

Sample: tumor tissue from primary liver carcinoma. The clonotype comes from a man aged 40-49 years with primary liver carcinoma and hepatitis B virus infection. The rearrangement links TRBV6-2 or TRBV6-3 to TRBJ2-5; TRBD2 is a possible D gene (6 bases). The CDR3 nucleotides read TGTGCTAGTAGTTCCGGACTATCGAACACCCAGTACTTC. This sequence encodes CASSSGLSNTQYF.